The clone carrying this T cell receptor (beta chain) showed up just a few times. Isolated RNA was reverse transcribed in full, so expressed TCRB transcripts were sequenced. Here immunoSEQ multiplex PCR was the method, and the copy in TCRdb shows in-frame clones only, minus some. In the table there are about 300,000 clones, approximately 8% of which are singletons. This entry belongs to a study of beta chain features in type 1 diabetes. The V and J ends lost 5 bases and 2 bases respectively, with 8 bases between them. CDR3 length equals 13 residues. Per germline, CDR1 SEHNR and CDR2 FQNEAQ (reference sequence).

The TCR comes from a young woman in good health. The chain carries TRBV7-9 and TRBJ2-3; no definite D call. The sequenced material came from central memory CD4+ T cells from blood. CDR3 nucleotides: TGTGCCAGCAGCCAAGCCTCCACAGATACGCAGTATTTT. Encoded protein: CASSQASTDTQYF.